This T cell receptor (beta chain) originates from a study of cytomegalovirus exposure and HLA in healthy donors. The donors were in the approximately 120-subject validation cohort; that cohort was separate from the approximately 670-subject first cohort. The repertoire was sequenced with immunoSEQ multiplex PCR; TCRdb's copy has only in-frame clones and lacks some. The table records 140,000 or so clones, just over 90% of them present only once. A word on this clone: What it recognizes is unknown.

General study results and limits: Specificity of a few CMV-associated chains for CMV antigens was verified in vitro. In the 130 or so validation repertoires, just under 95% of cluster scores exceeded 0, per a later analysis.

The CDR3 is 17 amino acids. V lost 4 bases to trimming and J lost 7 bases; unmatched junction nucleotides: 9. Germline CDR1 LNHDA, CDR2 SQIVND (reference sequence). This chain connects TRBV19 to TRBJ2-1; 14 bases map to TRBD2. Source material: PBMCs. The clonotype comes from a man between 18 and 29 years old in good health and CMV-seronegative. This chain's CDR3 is CASSTRTSGGLLNEQFF. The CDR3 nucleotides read TGTGCCAGTAGTACCCGGACTAGCGGGGGGTTGTTGAATGAGCAGTTCTTC.